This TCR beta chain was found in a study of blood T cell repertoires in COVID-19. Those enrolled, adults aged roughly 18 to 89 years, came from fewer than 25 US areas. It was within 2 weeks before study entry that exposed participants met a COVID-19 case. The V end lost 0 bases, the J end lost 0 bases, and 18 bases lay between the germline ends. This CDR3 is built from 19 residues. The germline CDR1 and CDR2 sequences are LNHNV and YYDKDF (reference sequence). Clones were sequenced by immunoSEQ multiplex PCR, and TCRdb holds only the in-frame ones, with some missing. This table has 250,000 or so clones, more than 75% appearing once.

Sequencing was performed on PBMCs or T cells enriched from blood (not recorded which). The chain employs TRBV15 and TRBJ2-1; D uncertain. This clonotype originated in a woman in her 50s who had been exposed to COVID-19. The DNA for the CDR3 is TGTGCCACCAGCAGAGATCAGATAGCCGCCGAGAGCTCCTACAATGAGCAGTTCTTC. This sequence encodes CATSRDQIAAESSYNEQFF. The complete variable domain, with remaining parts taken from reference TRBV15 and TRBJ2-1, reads DAMVIQNPRYQVTQFGKPVTLSCSQTLNHNVMYWYQQKSSQAPKLLFHYYDKDFNNEADTPDNFQSRRPNTSFCFLDIRSPGLGDTAMYLCATSRDQIAAESSYNEQFFGPGTRLTVL.